This T cell receptor (beta chain) was identified during a study of post-analysis software for immune sequencing data. On the study more broadly: Patients had relapsing-remitting, secondary progressive or progressive-relapsing multiple sclerosis; some lacked subtype.

The CDR3 is 17 residues long. Germline assignment: CDR1 PRHDT and CDR2 FYEKMQ (reference sequence). Study-wide results and limits: Multiple sclerosis patients had significantly lower normalized Chao1 diversity than controls. By F measure, samples from a shared preparation batch strongly co-clustered. Higher frequency in patients than in controls was seen for roughly five TRBV segments, with TRBV5-6, TRBV5-1 and TRBV20-1 among them.

cDNA libraries of TCR beta carried unique molecular identifiers. TCRdb recomputed calls from the PCR reads with MiXCR, one row per CDR3 protein. Counted here are almost 700,000 distinct CDR3 sequences, more than 50% occurring once; the ten biggest clones make up 10% to 12%. This clonotype has a single count. Its antigen is unidentified. Germline is not matched at one junction end, which may reflect a read error. The sample was blood. J is TRBJ2-3 and V is TRBV13; TRBD2 matches 12 bases. The sequence derives from a girl aged 2 to 10 with multiple sclerosis. The CDR3 DNA is TGTGCCGGCAGCTCTTCAGGGAAACTAGCGGGGGGAGGAACGCAGTATTTT. This gives the protein CAGSSSGKLAGGGTQYF.